These T cell receptor beta chains were read from a single sample in a study of control samples from healthy donors and cancer patients. Assay used: immunoSEQ multiplex PCR; TCRdb lists only in-frame clones, some missing. The sample carries 120,000 to 150,000 clones, roughly 92% recorded once. Sequencing used blood. These receptors came from a man aged 25 to 40 in good health. Both conserved end residues are part of each CDR3. A D gene is named only where the DNA matches it firmly. The size entry is marked missing in some rows and otherwise reads once, few, many or a size class.

clone_size j_call v_call d_call cdr3_aa cdr3_nt
. TRBJ2-1 TRBV6-4 TRBD2 CASSFGGSGDEQFF TGTGCCAGCAGTTTCGGCGGGAGTGGGGATGAGCAGTTCTTC
. TRBJ1-1 TRBV20-1 . CSASSPSRPTEAFF TGCAGTGCTAGTTCCCCCAGTCGGCCCACTGAAGCTTTCTTT
. TRBJ2-3 TRBV6-5 . CASSYSIDATDTQYF TGTGCCAGCAGTTACTCGATTGACGCCACAGATACACAGTATTTT
. TRBJ2-2 TRBV2 . CATTRTENTGELFF TGTGCCACTACGAGGACAGAAAACACCGGGGAGCTGTTTTTT
. TRBJ2-1 TRBV6-6 TRBD1 CASGGQGIYEQFF TGTGCCAGCGGGGGACAGGGGATATATGAGCAGTTCTTC
. TRBJ1-6 TRBV5-6 TRBD1 CASSRDRGGSPLHF TGTGCCAGCAGCCGGGACAGGGGAGGATCACCCCTCCACTTT
. TRBJ2-1 TRBV6-2/TRBV6-3 TRBD1 CASSPGQGKTYNEQFF TGTGCCAGCAGTCCCGGACAGGGCAAAACCTACAATGAGCAGTTCTTC
. TRBJ1-6 TRBV11-2 . CASSPRNNSPLHF TGTGCCAGCAGCCCGCGGAATAATTCACCCCTCCACTTT
. TRBJ2-1 TRBV18 TRBD1 CASSNSGTGFRNEQFF TGTGCCAGCTCCAACTCCGGGACAGGGTTTCGGAATGAGCAGTTCTTC
. TRBJ1-2 TRBV19 . CASSIGGSNYGYTF TGTGCCAGTAGTATAGGGGGCTCCAACTATGGCTACACCTTC
. TRBJ2-7 TRBV5-4 TRBD2 CASTQRGTYEQYF TGTGCCAGCACCCAGCGGGGTACGTACGAGCAGTACTTC
. TRBJ2-7 TRBV5-4 TRBD2 CASSPDSGSRGEQYF TGTGCCAGCAGCCCGGACAGCGGGAGTAGAGGCGAGCAGTACTTC
. TRBJ2-7 TRBV7-9 . CASSQDFYEQYF TGTGCCAGCAGCCAAGACTTCTACGAGCAGTACTTC
. TRBJ1-5 TRBV19 TRBD1 CASRATGVSNQPQHF TGTGCCAGTAGAGCGACAGGGGTTAGCAATCAGCCCCAGCATTTT
. TRBJ1-6 TRBV19 TRBD1 CASSAGGDNSPLHF TGTGCCAGTAGTGCAGGGGGCGATAATTCACCCCTCCACTTT
. TRBJ2-1 TRBV4-2 TRBD2 CASSQDGLGINNEQFF TGTGCCAGCAGCCAAGATGGACTAGGCATCAACAATGAGCAGTTCTTC
. TRBJ1-3 TRBV5-6 . CASSLYGGSGGNTIYF TGTGCCAGCAGCTTGTACGGAGGTTCGGGAGGAAACACCATATATTTT
. TRBJ1-1 TRBV7-2 TRBD1 CASSLSDRGVTFF TGTGCCAGCAGCTTATCAGACAGGGGTGTAACTTTCTTT
. TRBJ2-2 TRBV3-1/TRBV3-2 . CASSNTGTENTGELFF TGTGCCAGCAGTAATACCGGGACTGAGAACACCGGGGAGCTGTTTTTT
many TRBJ2-7 TRBV6-1 TRBD1 CASSEGTGSSYEQYF TGTGCCAGCAGTGAGGGGACAGGAAGCTCCTACGAGCAGTACTTC
. TRBJ2-3 TRBV20-1 . CSASPQGRLDTQYF TGCAGTGCTAGTCCCCAGGGTCGGTTGGATACGCAGTATTTT
. TRBJ2-3 TRBV10-3 . CAISEFRSTDTQYF TGTGCCATCAGTGAGTTTCGCTCCACAGATACGCAGTATTTT
. TRBJ1-5 TRBV7-2 . CASSLGVDQPQHF TGTGCCAGCAGCTTGGGTGTGGATCAGCCCCAGCATTTT
. TRBJ2-7 TRBV2 . CASSTSSYEQYF TGTGCCAGCAGTACTAGCTCCTACGAGCAGTACTTC
once TRBJ1-2 TRBV5-4 . CASSPSSFAEAVSANYGYTF TGTGCCAGCAGCCCTAGTTCCTTTGCCGAGGCTGTATCAGCTAACTATGGCTACACCTTC
. TRBJ1-1 TRBV6-2/TRBV6-3 . CASSYSYTEAFF TGTGCCAGCAGTTACTCGTACACTGAAGCTTTCTTT
. TRBJ2-7 TRBV29-1 . CSVQSSSYEQYF TGCAGCGTTCAGTCTAGCTCCTACGAGCAGTACTTC
. TRBJ1-2 TRBV25-1 . CASSDPGRAGYTF TGTGCCAGCAGTGACCCAGGACGTGCTGGCTACACCTTC
. TRBJ2-3 TRBV6-4 TRBD2 CASSDSTSGGTDTQYF TGTGCCAGCAGTGACTCGACTAGCGGGGGCACAGATACGCAGTATTTT
. TRBJ1-5 TRBV6-2/TRBV6-3 . CASSYGGRNQPQHF TGTGCCAGCAGTTATGGGGGAAGGAATCAGCCCCAGCATTTT
. TRBJ1-2 TRBV5-4 . CASSLAGLRYGYTF TGTGCCAGCAGCCTAGCCGGATTAAGATATGGCTACACCTTC
. TRBJ2-3 TRBV28 TRBD2 CASRLAGVSSTDTQYF TGTGCCAGCAGGCTAGCGGGAGTTAGCAGCACAGATACGCAGTATTTT
. TRBJ2-3 TRBV7-9 . CASSSGGPGSTDTQYF TGTGCCAGCAGCTCAGGGGGGCCCGGGAGCACAGATACGCAGTATTTT
. TRBJ1-5 TRBV2 . CASSESQARQPQHF TGTGCCAGCAGTGAATCACAGGCCCGTCAGCCCCAGCATTTT
. TRBJ1-2 TRBV30 . CAWIPDSRYGYTF TGTGCCTGGATCCCGGACAGCCGCTATGGCTACACCTTC
. TRBJ1-5 TRBV6-5 TRBD1 CASRKGQINQPQHF TGTGCCAGCAGGAAGGGACAGATAAATCAGCCCCAGCATTTT
. TRBJ2-1 TRBV27 . CASSYSGGGYNEQFF TGTGCCAGCAGTTATAGCGGAGGAGGCTACAATGAGCAGTTCTTC
. TRBJ1-3 TRBV4-1 TRBD1 CASSETGVAGNTIYF TGCGCCAGCAGCGAAACAGGGGTGGCTGGAAACACCATATATTTT
once TRBJ1-2 TRBV7-9 . CASSLGVGPGGGYTF TGTGCCAGCAGCTTAGGGGTTGGGCCCGGGGGTGGCTACACCTTC
. TRBJ2-2 TRBV10-3 TRBD1 CAISPPRTGVSTGELFF TGTGCCATCAGCCCCCCACGGACAGGGGTCAGCACCGGGGAGCTGTTTTTT
. TRBJ1-2 TRBV18 TRBD1 CASSPRGQLNYGYTF TGTGCCAGCTCACCTAGGGGACAGCTCAACTATGGCTACACCTTC
. TRBJ1-1 TRBV27 . CASSWQGINRATEAFF TGTGCCAGCAGTTGGCAGGGCATCAATAGAGCGACTGAAGCTTTCTTT